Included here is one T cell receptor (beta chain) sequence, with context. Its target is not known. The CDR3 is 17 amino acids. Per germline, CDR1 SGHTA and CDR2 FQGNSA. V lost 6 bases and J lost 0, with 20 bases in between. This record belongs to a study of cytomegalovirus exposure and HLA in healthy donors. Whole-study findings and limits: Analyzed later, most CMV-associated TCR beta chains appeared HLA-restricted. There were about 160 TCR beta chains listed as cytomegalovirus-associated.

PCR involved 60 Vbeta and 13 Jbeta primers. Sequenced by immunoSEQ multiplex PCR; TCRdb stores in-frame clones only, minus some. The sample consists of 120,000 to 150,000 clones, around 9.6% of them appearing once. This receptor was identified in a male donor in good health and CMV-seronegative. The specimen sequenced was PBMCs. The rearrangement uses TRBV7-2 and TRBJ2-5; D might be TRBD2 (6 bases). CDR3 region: CASSPLRGAGYQETQYF. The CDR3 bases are TGTGCCAGCAGTCCACTTCGAGGGGCGGGGTACCAAGAGACCCAGTACTTC.